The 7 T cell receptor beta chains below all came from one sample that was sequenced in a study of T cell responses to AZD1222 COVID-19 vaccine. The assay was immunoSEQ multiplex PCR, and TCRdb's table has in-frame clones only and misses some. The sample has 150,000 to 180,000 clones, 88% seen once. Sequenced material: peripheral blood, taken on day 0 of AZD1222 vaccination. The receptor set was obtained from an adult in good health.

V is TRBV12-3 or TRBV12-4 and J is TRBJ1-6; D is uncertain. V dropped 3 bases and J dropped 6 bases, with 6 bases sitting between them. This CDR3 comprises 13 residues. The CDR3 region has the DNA TGTGCCAGCAGTTTGAGAGCTAATTCACCCCTCCACTTT. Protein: CASSLRANSPLHF.

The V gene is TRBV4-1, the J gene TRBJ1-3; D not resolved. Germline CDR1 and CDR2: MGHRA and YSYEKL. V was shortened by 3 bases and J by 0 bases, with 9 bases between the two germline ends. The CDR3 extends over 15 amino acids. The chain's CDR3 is CASSQGDGSGNTIYF. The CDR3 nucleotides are TGCGCCAGCAGCCAGGGAGATGGCTCTGGAAACACCATATATTTT.

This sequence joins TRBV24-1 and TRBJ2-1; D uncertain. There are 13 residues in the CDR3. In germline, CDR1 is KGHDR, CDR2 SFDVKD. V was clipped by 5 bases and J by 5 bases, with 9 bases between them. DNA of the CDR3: TGTGCCACCAGTGTATCAGCCAACAATGAGCAGTTCTTC. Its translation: CATSVSANNEQFF.

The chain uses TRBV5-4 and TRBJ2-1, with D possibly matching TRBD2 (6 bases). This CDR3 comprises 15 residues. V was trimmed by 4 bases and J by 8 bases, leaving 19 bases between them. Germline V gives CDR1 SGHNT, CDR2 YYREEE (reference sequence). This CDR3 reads CASSLGLGTGDEQFF. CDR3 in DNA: TGTGCCAGCAGCCTGGGGTTAGGGACGGGAGATGAGCAGTTCTTC. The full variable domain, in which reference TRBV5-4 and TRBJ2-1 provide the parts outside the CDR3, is ETGVTQSPTHLIKTRGQQVTLRCSSQSGHNTVSWYQQALGQGPQFIFQYYREEENGRGNFPPRFSGLQFPNYSSELNVNALELDDSALYLCASSLGLGTGDEQFFGPGTRLTVL.

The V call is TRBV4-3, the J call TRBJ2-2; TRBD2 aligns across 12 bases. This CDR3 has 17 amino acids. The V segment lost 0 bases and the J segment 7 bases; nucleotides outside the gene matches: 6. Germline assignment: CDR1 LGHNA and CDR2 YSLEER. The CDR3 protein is CASSQEASGGASGELFF. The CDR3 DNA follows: TGCGCCAGCAGCCAAGAAGCTAGCGGGGGGGCTAGCGGGGAGCTGTTTTTT.

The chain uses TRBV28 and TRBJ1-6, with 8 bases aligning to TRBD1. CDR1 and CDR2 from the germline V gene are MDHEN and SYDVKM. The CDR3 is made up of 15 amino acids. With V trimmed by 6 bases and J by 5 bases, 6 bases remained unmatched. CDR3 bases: TGTGCCAGCAGCCTCTTACAGGGGGATAATTCACCCCTCCACTTT. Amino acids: CASSLLQGDNSPLHF.

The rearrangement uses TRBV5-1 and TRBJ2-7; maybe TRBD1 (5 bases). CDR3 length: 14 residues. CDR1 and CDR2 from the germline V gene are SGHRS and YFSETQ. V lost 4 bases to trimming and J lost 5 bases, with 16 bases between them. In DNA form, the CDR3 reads TGCGCCAGCAGCGAACTCGACAGTACTCACGAGCAGTACTTC. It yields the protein CASSELDSTHEQYF.